This is a list of T cell receptor beta chains from one sample in a study of cytomegalovirus exposure and HLA in healthy donors. This table comes from immunoSEQ multiplex PCR, and its TCRdb copy is limited to in-frame clones, with some not included. The sample has about 79,000 clones; about 70% are singletons. The sequencing input was PBMCs. These receptors all stem from a man in his fifties or sixties in good health and CMV-seronegative. Each CDR3 is given without its conserved first and last residue. D genes are given only for firm matches.

V: TRBV6-1; J: TRBJ1-5; D: .; CDR3: ASRQVNSQPQH
V: TRBV4-2; J: TRBJ2-2; D: TRBD2; CDR3: ASSQSGTSGSVRAGELF
V: TRBV15; J: TRBJ1-5; D: TRBD1; CDR3: ATSRAQGAGNQPQH
V: TRBV10-1; J: TRBJ2-7; D: TRBD1; CDR3: ASSESGQGAYEQY
V: TRBV28; J: TRBJ2-2; D: .; CDR3: ASISGQNTGELF
V: TRBV27; J: TRBJ1-1; D: .; CDR3: ATRGGEDTEAF
V: TRBV2; J: TRBJ1-5; D: .; CDR3: ASSLQGLNQPQH
V: TRBV4-3; J: TRBJ1-4; D: .; CDR3: ASSQDGTANEKLF
V: TRBV5-1; J: TRBJ1-1; D: .; CDR3: ASSSWDGGGLTEAF
V: TRBV13; J: TRBJ2-7; D: .; CDR3: ASSGSRTYEQY
V: TRBV10-3; J: TRBJ2-7; D: .; CDR3: AIAESGSYEQY
V: TRBV6-1; J: TRBJ1-4; D: TRBD1; CDR3: ASSEEEGAGNEKLF
V: TRBV6-1; J: TRBJ2-1; D: .; CDR3: ASGLEWATEQF
V: TRBV30; J: TRBJ2-7; D: .; CDR3: AASDTRVSYEQY
V: TRBV5-6; J: TRBJ1-2; D: TRBD1; CDR3: ASSFLSGGLGGYT
V: TRBV19; J: TRBJ2-1; D: TRBD1; CDR3: ASSWTGATYNEQF
V: TRBV29-1; J: TRBJ2-5; D: .; CDR3: SGKSSFTETQY
V: TRBV5-4; J: TRBJ2-1; D: TRBD2; CDR3: ASSSWTSGYNEQF
V: TRBV9; J: TRBJ2-1; D: .; CDR3: ASSVGDSSGLERQF
V: TRBV15; J: TRBJ2-1; D: TRBD1; CDR3: ATSRGQQNSYNEQF
V: TRBV28; J: TRBJ2-7; D: TRBD1; CDR3: ASRWDRGYEQY
V: TRBV4-2; J: TRBJ2-2; D: .; CDR3: ASSQDFYAVGQSTGELF
V: TRBV7-2; J: TRBJ2-3; D: .; CDR3: ASSLSGVGGDTQY
V: TRBV29-1; J: TRBJ2-2; D: .; CDR3: SVVSDTNTGELF
V: TRBV5-6; J: TRBJ2-7; D: TRBD1; CDR3: ASSPGTGAPAGEQY
V: TRBV7-9; J: TRBJ2-1; D: TRBD2; CDR3: ASSLNSGAYNEQF
V: TRBV7-2; J: TRBJ2-5; D: TRBD1; CDR3: ASSLDRVGQY
V: TRBV9; J: TRBJ2-4; D: TRBD1; CDR3: ASSGSTGGIQY
V: TRBV5-1; J: TRBJ1-4; D: .; CDR3: ASSPEISGNEKLF
V: TRBV7-2; J: TRBJ1-5; D: .; CDR3: ASSLLSGQPQH
V: TRBV11-2; J: TRBJ2-2; D: .; CDR3: ASSLRRTGELF
V: TRBV5-4; J: TRBJ2-3; D: TRBD2; CDR3: ASSTKTSGGTDTQY
V: TRBV11-2; J: TRBJ2-1; D: TRBD2; CDR3: ASSSSGTNVNEQF
V: TRBV30; J: TRBJ1-2; D: .; CDR3: AWSVAPTNYGYT
V: TRBV29-1; J: TRBJ1-2; D: TRBD1; CDR3: SVQGAYGYT
V: TRBV4-3; J: TRBJ2-7; D: .; CDR3: ASSQDHPGPRQIPNYEQY
V: TRBV10-1; J: TRBJ2-2; D: TRBD2; CDR3: ASSVGTSETGELF
V: TRBV28; J: TRBJ2-3; D: TRBD2; CDR3: ASSFGSGANTDTQY
V: TRBV10-1; J: TRBJ1-6; D: .; CDR3: ASTPRRGTYNSPLH
V: TRBV7-8; J: TRBJ1-1; D: .; CDR3: ASSAGGEITEAF
V: TRBV7-8; J: TRBJ2-3; D: TRBD2; CDR3: ASSWTSGTDTQY
V: TRBV10-3; J: TRBJ1-2; D: TRBD1; CDR3: AISESGTDYGYT
V: TRBV4-1; J: TRBJ1-2; D: .; CDR3: ASSQEGRYGYT
V: TRBV29-1; J: TRBJ1-2; D: TRBD1; CDR3: SAGDRGGYT
V: TRBV7-2; J: TRBJ2-7; D: .; CDR3: ASRSGSSSYEQY
V: TRBV2; J: TRBJ1-1; D: .; CDR3: ASSRTFLNTEAF